This T cell receptor (beta chain) was recovered during a study of cytomegalovirus exposure and HLA in healthy donors. PCR amplification relied on 60 Vbeta primers (plus 13 Jbeta primers). The assay was immunoSEQ multiplex PCR, and TCRdb's table has in-frame clones only and misses some. Among 200,000 to 250,000 clones listed, less than 85% were seen once. The specimen sequenced was PBMCs. This clonotype was sampled from a man aged 18 to 30 in good health and CMV-seronegative.

The CDR3 DNA sequence: TGTGCCAGCAGTTACCGGGACAGGCGAGGTGGCTACACCTTC. This gives the protein CASSYRDRRGGYTF. The chain couples TRBV6-5 to TRBJ1-2; TRBD1 agrees at 8 bases. The V gene's germline CDR1 is MNHEY and CDR2 SVGAGI. The CDR3 extends over 14 amino acids. The trim removed 2 bases at V and 7 bases at J, leaving 6 bases unmatched.